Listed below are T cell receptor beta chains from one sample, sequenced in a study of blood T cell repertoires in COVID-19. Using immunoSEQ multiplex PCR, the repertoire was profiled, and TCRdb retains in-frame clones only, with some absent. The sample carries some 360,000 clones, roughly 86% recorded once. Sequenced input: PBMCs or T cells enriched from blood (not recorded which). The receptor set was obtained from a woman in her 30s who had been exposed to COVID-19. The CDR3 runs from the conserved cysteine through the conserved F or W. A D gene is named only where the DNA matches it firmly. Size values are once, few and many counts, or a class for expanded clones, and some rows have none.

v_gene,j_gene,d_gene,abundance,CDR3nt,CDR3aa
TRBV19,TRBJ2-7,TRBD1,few,TGTGCCAGTATGAGAAAGACAGGGAGCTACGAGCAGTACTTC,CASMRKTGSYEQYF
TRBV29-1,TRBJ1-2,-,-,TGCAGCGCCGGGACACAGAGCCTCGATGGCTACACCTTC,CSAGTQSLDGYTF
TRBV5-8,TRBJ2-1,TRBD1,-,TGTGCCAGCAGCTCTGACAGGGGGAGGGAGCAGTTCTTC,CASSSDRGREQFF
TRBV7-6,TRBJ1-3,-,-,TGTGCCAGCAGCCGGGCAGTGAAGGGGGCTGGAAACACCATATATTTT,CASSRAVKGAGNTIYF
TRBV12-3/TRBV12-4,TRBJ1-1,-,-,TGTGCCAGCAGTCCAGATATGAACACTGAAGCTTTCTTT,CASSPDMNTEAFF
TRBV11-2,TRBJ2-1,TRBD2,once,TGTGCCAGCAGCGCGACTAGCGGGGTATACAATGAGCAGTTCTTC,CASSATSGVYNEQFF
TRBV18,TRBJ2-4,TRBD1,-,TGTGCCAGCTCACCACGGACAGGGACAAGGGGCATTCAGTACTTC,CASSPRTGTRGIQYF
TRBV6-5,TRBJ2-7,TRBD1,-,TGTGCCAGCAGAAGGGACAGGGTGTCCTACGAGCAGTACTTC,CASRRDRVSYEQYF
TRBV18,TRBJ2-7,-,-,TGTGCCAGCTCAACCTCCGGGACTTACTACGAGCAGTACTTC,CASSTSGTYYEQYF
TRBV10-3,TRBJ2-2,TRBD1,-,TGTGCCATCAGTCCTCCGGGACAGGGGACAACCGGGGAGCTGTTTTTT,CAISPPGQGTTGELFF
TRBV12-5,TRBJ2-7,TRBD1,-,TGTGCTAGTGGTCCCACCGGGACAGGGGGTTGGGAGCAGTACTTC,CASGPTGTGGWEQYF
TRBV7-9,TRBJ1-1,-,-,TGTGCCAGCAGCTTCGCAGGGGACGTGCGAGAAGCTTTCTTT,CASSFAGDVREAFF
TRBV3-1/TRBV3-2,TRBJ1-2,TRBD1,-,TGTGCCAGCAGCCCACCGACAGGGGTCTATGGCTACACCTTC,CASSPPTGVYGYTF
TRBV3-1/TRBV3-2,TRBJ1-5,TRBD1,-,TGTGCCAGCAGCCCCCGGACAGGGTTCAATCAGCCCCAGCATTTT,CASSPRTGFNQPQHF
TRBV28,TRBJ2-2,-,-,TGTGCCGGTAGAGACCGACAGCACACCGGGGAGCTGTTTTTT,CAGRDRQHTGELFF
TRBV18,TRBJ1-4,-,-,TGTGCCAGCTCCCCGGAAATACAGACAACTAATGAAAAACTGTTTTTT,CASSPEIQTTNEKLFF
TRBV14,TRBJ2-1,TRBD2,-,TGTGCCAGTAACAACCTAGCGGGAGGTTCCCACAATGAGCAGTTCTTC,CASNNLAGGSHNEQFF
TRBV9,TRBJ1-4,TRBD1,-,TGTGCCAGCAGCGGAACAGGGGGCTCTAATGAAAAACTGTTTTTT,CASSGTGGSNEKLFF
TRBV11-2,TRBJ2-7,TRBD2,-,TGTGCCAGCAGCCGGTCTTCTAGCGGGAGTTTCTACGAGCAGTACTTC,CASSRSSSGSFYEQYF
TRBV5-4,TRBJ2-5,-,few,TGTGCCAGCAGCTTTTCGGGGGGCGAGACCCAGTACTTC,CASSFSGGETQYF
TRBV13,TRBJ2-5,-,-,TGTGCCAGCAGCTTAGGCACTACGGAAGAGACCCAGTACTTC,CASSLGTTEETQYF
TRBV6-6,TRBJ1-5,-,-,TGTGCCAGCAGTTATCCCCAACAGGGCGTCATTAAGCCCCAGCATTTT,CASSYPQQGVIKPQHF
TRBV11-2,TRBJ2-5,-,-,TGTGCCAGCAGCTTAGGCGTTACTGCGGAGACCCAGTACTTC,CASSLGVTAETQYF
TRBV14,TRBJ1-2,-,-,TGTGCCAGCAGCCCCCCGACTTATTCAACGCAGGGCTACACCTTC,CASSPPTYSTQGYTF
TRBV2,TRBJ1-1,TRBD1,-,TGTGCCAGCTCCGGACAGGGGAACACTGAAGCTTTCTTT,CASSGQGNTEAFF
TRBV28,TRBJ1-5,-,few,TGTGCCAGCATGGGGGCCGGGCAGCCCCAGCATTTT,CASMGAGQPQHF
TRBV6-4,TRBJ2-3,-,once,TGTGCCAGCAAATTGGACTCACTAACAGATACGCAGTATTTT,CASKLDSLTDTQYF
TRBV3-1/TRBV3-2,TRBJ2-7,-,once,TGTGCCAGCAGCCAAGTCTCGGGCTACGAGCAGTACTTC,CASSQVSGYEQYF
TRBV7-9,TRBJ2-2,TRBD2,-,TGTGCCAGCAGCCCGACAAAGCGGGAGACAGGGGAGCTGTTTTTT,CASSPTKRETGELFF
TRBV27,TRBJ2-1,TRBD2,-,TGTGCCAGCAGCCGGGGGGCGGGAGGGAATAATGAGCAGTTCTTC,CASSRGAGGNNEQFF
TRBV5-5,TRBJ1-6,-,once,TGTGCCAGCAGCAAATGGTCTGCGAGCTCCTATAATTCACCCCTCCACTTT,CASSKWSASSYNSPLHF
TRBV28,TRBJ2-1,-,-,TGTGCCAGCAGCCAAGACAGGACCTCCTACAATGAGCAGTTCTTC,CASSQDRTSYNEQFF
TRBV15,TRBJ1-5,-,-,TGTGCCACCAGCAGAGATAAGGAGGGCCAGCCCCAGCATTTT,CATSRDKEGQPQHF
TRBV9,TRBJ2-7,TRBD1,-,TGTGCCAGCAGCGCCGGGACAGGGGTTTACTACGAGCAGTACTTC,CASSAGTGVYYEQYF
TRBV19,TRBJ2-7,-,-,TGTGCCAGTAGTCCCCGGACAGATTACTACGAGCAGTACTTC,CASSPRTDYYEQYF
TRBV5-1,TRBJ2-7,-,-,TGCGCCAGCAGCTCAGGAACCGGCTACGAGCAGTACTTC,CASSSGTGYEQYF
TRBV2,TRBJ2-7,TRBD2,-,TGTGCCAGCGGGGGGCTAGCGGGAGTGAGCGAGCAGTACTTC,CASGGLAGVSEQYF
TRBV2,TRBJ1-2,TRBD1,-,TGTGCCAGCAGCCGGGACAGCTATGGCTACACCTTC,CASSRDSYGYTF
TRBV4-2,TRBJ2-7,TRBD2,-,TGTGCCAGCAGCCAAGAAGGGCGGTGGACTAGCGGGGTCTACGAGCAGTACTTC,CASSQEGRWTSGVYEQYF
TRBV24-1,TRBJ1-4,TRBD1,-,TGTGCCACCAGTGATCCGGGACAGGGACGTGAAAAACTGTTTTTT,CATSDPGQGREKLFF
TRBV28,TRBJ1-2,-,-,TGTGCCAGCAGTTTAGGGGGCTTTGGCTACACCTTC,CASSLGGFGYTF
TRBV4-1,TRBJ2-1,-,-,TGCGCCAGCAGCCTCGGGGGTCAGGGTTTACACTACAATGAGCAGTTCTTC,CASSLGGQGLHYNEQFF
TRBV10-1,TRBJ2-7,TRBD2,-,TGCGCCAGCAGTGAGGGGACTAGCGGCTACGAGCAGTACTTC,CASSEGTSGYEQYF
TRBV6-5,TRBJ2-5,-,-,TGTGCCAGCAGCCGTAATGGGCTCCAAGAGACCCAGTACTTC,CASSRNGLQETQYF
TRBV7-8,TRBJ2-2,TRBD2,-,TGTGCCAGCGAATACCCTAAAGCGGGAGAGGGGACCGGGGAGCTGTTTTTT,CASEYPKAGEGTGELFF
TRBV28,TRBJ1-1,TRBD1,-,TGTGCCAGCAGTCCGCCGACAGGGTCGGCGACTGAAGCTTTCTTT,CASSPPTGSATEAFF
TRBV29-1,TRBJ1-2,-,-,TGCAGCGTCGGACAGCTGGGCGGCTATGGCTACACCTTC,CSVGQLGGYGYTF
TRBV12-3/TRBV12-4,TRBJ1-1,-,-,TGTGCCAGCAGTTATCGCAGGGAAGCTTTCTTT,CASSYRREAFF
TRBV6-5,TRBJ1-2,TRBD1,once,TGTGCCAGCAGTAACCAGGGGGATAACTATGGCTACACCTTC,CASSNQGDNYGYTF
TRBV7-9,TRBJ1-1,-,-,TGTGCCAGCAGCTTCGGGGTGACTGAAGCTTTCTTT,CASSFGVTEAFF
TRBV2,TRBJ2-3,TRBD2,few,TGTGCCAGCAGTGAAGACCCTAGCGGGATTCGGGCAGATACGCAGTATTTT,CASSEDPSGIRADTQYF
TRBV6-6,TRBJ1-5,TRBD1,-,TGTGCCAGCAGGGGAAGGACAGGGGGAGGTCAGCCCCAGCATTTT,CASRGRTGGGQPQHF